This T cell receptor beta chain emerged from a study of early T cells in non-severe SARS-CoV-2 infection. Study summary: Bulk RNA isolated from unsorted whole blood underwent sequencing; chains were not paired.

The TCR library protocol attached unique molecular identifiers to the individual cDNA molecules. TCRdb redid the calling of the 5' RACE reads with MiXCR, one entry per CDR3 protein. The profile shows more than 65,000 distinct CDR3 sequences, roughly an eighth of them singletons. This clonotype was counted ten times or more. Its specificity is unknown. General observations from the study: Matching results from VDJdb favored anti-spike CD8 responses, leaving private and CD4 specificities undetected.

The sequenced material came from whole blood. The TCR sequence derives from an adult who was a healthcare worker with PCR-confirmed SARS-CoV-2 infection or an uninfected control (not recorded which).

CDR3 sequence (DNA): TGTGCCAGCAGTTCACAGGACACCGGGGAGCTGTTTTTT. Translating gives CASSSQDTGELFF. V and J are TRBV5-4 and TRBJ2-2; D possibly corresponds to TRBD1 (5 bases). CDR3 length: 13 residues. CDR1 and CDR2 from the germline V gene are SGHNT and YYREEE (reference sequence). Deletions cut 5 bases from V and 3 bases from J, with 8 bases between.